The clone carrying this T cell receptor beta chain has just a few counts. Its antigen remains unidentified. The data derive from a study of beta chain features in type 1 diabetes. Sorting that relied on CD45RO/CCR7/CD25/CD127/CD95/CD27 yielded CD4+ naive, central memory, regulatory and stem cell-like memory cells. Sequencing targeted expressed TCRB transcripts, as all isolated RNA had been reverse transcribed. TCRdb's copy holds only in-frame clones and misses some; the assay was immunoSEQ multiplex PCR. The table has over 150,000 clones, roughly 8% seen once. Study-wide results and limits: When Type 1 diabetes patients were examined, their TCRB CDR3s proved moderately but significantly shorter in all four CD4+ subsets.

The CDR3 extends over 15 amino acids. Germline trimming cut 6 bases from V and 9 bases from J; bases unmatched to any gene: 9. Germline CDR1 reads MNHEY; CDR2 reads SVGAGI. The sequence was collected from a man younger than 35 with type 1 diabetes. The rearrangement joins TRBV6-5 to TRBJ1-6; 9 bases are shared with TRBD1. Sequenced sample: central memory CD4+ T cells from blood. The CDR3 nucleotides read TGTGCCAGCAGAACCAGACAGGGGGACGGTTCACCCCTCCACTTT. It is translated as CASRTRQGDGSPLHF.